What follows describes a single TCR beta chain. Antigen specificity is unknown. The source of the sample is a study of T cell responses to AZD1222 COVID-19 vaccine. V trimming: 3 bases; J trimming: 7 bases; junction bases outside the gene matches: 9. The CDR3 covers 16 residues. Germline loops: CDR1 SEHNR, CDR2 FQNEAQ (reference sequence). TCRdb's copy holds only in-frame clones and misses some; the assay was immunoSEQ multiplex PCR. Counted here are fewer than 110,000 clones, roughly 84% occurring once; the ten biggest clones make up 1.2% to 1.5%. The study, taken as a whole, reports: Donor demographics were predominantly white British with a female majority; clonal diversity may be underestimated. Seropositive AZD1222 recipients at baseline numbered only 6 or 7.

This clonotype was obtained from an adult in good health. The V call is TRBV7-9, the J call TRBJ2-1; 10 bases match TRBD1. The starting material was peripheral blood, obtained on day 0 of AZD1222 vaccination. CDR3 residues: CASSFAVGQGRNEQFF. The CDR3 bases are TGTGCCAGCAGCTTTGCCGTGGGACAGGGGCGAAATGAGCAGTTCTTC.